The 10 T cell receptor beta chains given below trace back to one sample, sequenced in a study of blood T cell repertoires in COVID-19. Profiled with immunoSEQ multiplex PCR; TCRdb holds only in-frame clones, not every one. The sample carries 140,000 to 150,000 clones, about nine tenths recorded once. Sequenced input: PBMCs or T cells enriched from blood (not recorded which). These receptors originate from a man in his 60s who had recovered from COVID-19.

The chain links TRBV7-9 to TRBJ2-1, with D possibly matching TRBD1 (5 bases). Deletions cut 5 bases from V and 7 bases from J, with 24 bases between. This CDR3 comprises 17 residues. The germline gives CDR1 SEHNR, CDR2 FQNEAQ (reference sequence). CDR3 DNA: TGTGCCAGCAGCCCGGCGGTGGGCAGGGCTACTGATAATGAGCAGTTCTTC. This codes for CASSPAVGRATDNEQFF.

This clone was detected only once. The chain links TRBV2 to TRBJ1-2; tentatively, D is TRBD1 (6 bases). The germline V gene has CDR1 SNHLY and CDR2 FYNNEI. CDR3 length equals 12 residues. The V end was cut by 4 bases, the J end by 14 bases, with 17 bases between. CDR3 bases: TGTGCCAGCAGTGGGGATCAGGGGCTCAGGACCTTC. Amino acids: CASSGDQGLRTF.

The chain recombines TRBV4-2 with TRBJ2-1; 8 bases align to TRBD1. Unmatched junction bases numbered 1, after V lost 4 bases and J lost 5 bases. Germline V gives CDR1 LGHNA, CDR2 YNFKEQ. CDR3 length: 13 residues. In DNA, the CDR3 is TGTGCCAGCAGCCCACAGGGGGACAATGAGCAGTTCTTC. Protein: CASSPQGDNEQFF.

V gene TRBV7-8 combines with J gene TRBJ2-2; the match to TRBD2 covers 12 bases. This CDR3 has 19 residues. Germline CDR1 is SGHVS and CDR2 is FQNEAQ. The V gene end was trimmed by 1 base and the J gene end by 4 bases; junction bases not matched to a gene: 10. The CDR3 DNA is TGTGCCAGCAGCTTAGGACTAGCGGGAGCCCCACTCGCCACCGGGGAGCTGTTTTTT. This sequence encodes CASSLGLAGAPLATGELFF.

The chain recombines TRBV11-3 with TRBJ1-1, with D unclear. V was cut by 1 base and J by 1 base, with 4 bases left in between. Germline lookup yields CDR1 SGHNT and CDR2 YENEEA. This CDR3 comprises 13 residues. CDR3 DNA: TGTGCCAGCAGCTTAGGACAGAACACTGAAGCTTTCTTT. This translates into CASSLGQNTEAFF.

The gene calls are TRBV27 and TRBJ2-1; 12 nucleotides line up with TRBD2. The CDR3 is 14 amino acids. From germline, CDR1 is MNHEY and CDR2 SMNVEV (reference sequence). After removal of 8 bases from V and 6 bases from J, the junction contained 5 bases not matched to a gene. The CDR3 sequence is CASAKTSGSNEQFF. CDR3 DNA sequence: TGTGCCAGCGCCAAGACTAGCGGGAGCAATGAGCAGTTCTTC.

The CDR3: CASSPWGQGTSYEQYF. In DNA form, the CDR3 reads TGTGCCAGCTCACCTTGGGGACAGGGGACCTCCTACGAGCAGTACTTC. The chain carries TRBV18 and TRBJ2-7, with TRBD1 matching 10 bases. Per the germline V gene, CDR1 is KGHSH and CDR2 is LQKENI. The CDR3 consists of 16 residues. V trimming: 3 bases; J trimming: 0 bases; junction bases outside the gene matches: 5.

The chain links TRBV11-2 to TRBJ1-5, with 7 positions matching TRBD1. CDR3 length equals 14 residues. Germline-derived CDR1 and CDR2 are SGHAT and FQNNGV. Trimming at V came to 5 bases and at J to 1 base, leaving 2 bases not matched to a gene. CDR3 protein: CASSPRGSNQPQHF. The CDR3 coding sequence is TGTGCCAGCAGCCCCAGGGGGAGCAATCAGCCCCAGCATTTT.

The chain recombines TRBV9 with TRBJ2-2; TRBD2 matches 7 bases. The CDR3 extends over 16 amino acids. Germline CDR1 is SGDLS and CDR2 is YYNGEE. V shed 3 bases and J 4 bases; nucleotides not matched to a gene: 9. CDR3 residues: CASSDLRGDSTGELFF. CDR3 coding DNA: TGTGCCAGCAGCGACCTTCGGGGGGATAGCACCGGGGAGCTGTTTTTT.

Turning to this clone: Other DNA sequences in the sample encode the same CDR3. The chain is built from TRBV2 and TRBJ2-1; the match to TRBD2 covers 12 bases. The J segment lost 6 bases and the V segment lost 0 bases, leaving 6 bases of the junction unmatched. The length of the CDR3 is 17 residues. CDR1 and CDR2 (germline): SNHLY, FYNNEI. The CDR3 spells CASSEALLAGGGNEQFF. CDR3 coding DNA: TGTGCCAGCAGTGAAGCTTTACTAGCGGGGGGTGGCAATGAGCAGTTCTTC.